What follows are 7 T cell receptor beta chains derived from one specimen sequenced in a study of beta chain features in type 1 diabetes. The investigators reverse transcribed all of the isolated RNA, so they sequenced expressed TCRB transcripts. Assay: immunoSEQ multiplex PCR; the TCRdb copy retains only in-frame clones and omits some. There are around 500,000 clones in the sample; approximately 10% occur only once, and 0.035% to 0.05% lies in the top ten. The sequencing sample was made of naive CD4+ T cells from blood. All receptors derive from a woman in her late teens or twenties in good health.

The rearrangement links TRBV2 to TRBJ2-4; tentatively, D is TRBD2 (6 bases). V dropped 6 bases and J dropped 0 bases, with 9 bases sitting between them. CDR1 and CDR2 from the germline V gene are SNHLY and FYNNEI. CDR3 size: 14 residues. The CDR3 DNA is TGTGCCAGCAGGGGAGGTATAGCCAAAAACATTCAGTACTTC. Residues: CASRGGIAKNIQYF.

This clone showed up just a few times. V gene TRBV6-6 combines with J gene TRBJ2-1, with 9 positions matching TRBD1. Germline CDR1 is MNHNY and CDR2 is SVGAGI (reference sequence). This CDR3 has 16 residues. The trim removed 7 bases at V and 8 bases at J, leaving 15 bases unmatched. The CDR3 DNA reads as TGTGCCAGCACCAGCAGGGCGGGACAGGGCCCCCATGAGCAGTTCTTC. Translation gives CASTSRAGQGPHEQFF.

This clone was detected a few times. Other DNA sequences from this sample encode an identical CDR3 as well. The J gene is TRBJ2-5, the V gene TRBV18; D is unclear. This CDR3 has 12 amino acids. The germline V gene encodes CDR1 KGHSH and CDR2 LQKENI. Between the trimmed V and J ends, which lost 2 bases and 4 bases, there was a span of 5 bases. DNA for the CDR3: TGTGCCAGCTCACCATATTCAGAGACCCAGTACTTC. It specifies CASSPYSETQYF.

The table lists this clone with a count of one. The chain links TRBV9 to TRBJ2-5; 8 positions match TRBD2. V dropped 5 bases and J dropped 2; count of bases not matched to a gene: 8. The CDR3 sequence is 15 residues long. CDR1 and CDR2 (germline): SGDLS, YYNGEE. The CDR3: CASSKTGTSQETQYF. The DNA for the CDR3 is TGTGCCAGCAGTAAAACCGGGACTAGTCAAGAGACCCAGTACTTC.

This clone was seen a few times. This sequence joins TRBV27 and TRBJ2-2; 7 nucleotides match TRBD1. Germline V gene data show CDR1 as MNHEY and CDR2 as SMNVEV (reference sequence). The CDR3 consists of 14 residues. V lost 7 bases and J lost 4; bases outside the gene matches: 6. The CDR3 loop is CASNQGTVTGELFF. The CDR3 nucleotides read TGTGCCAGCAACCAAGGGACAGTCACCGGGGAGCTGTTTTTT.

The V and J genes are TRBV7-9 and TRBJ2-1; maybe TRBD1 (6 bases). Trimming shortened V by 1 base and J by 6 bases, and 13 bases separated the two germline ends. CDR1 is SEHNR and CDR2 is FQNEAQ in the germline V gene (reference sequence). CDR3 length: 15 amino acids. The CDR3 reads CASSLGWQGSNEQFF. DNA of the CDR3: TGTGCCAGCAGCTTAGGCTGGCAGGGGAGCAATGAGCAGTTCTTC.

This chain connects TRBV5-1 to TRBJ2-1; 8 bases line up with TRBD2. The CDR3 loop spans 15 amino acids. Germline loops: CDR1 SGHRS, CDR2 YFSETQ. With V trimmed by 1 base and J by 3 bases, 3 bases remained unmatched. CDR3 coding DNA: TGCGCCAGCAGCTTGAGCGGGAGCCTCTACAATGAGCAGTTCTTC. It codes for CASSLSGSLYNEQFF.